This T cell receptor beta chain originates from a study of T-cell memory formation after mild COVID-19. General study points: Among clones contracting day 15 to 85, CD4/CD8 was balanced, whereas later expanders leaned CD4+.

About this clonotype itself: Its cognate antigen is unknown.

Each CDR3 protein gets one entry after TCRdb re-called the 5' RACE reads with MiXCR. The table shows fewer than 650,000 distinct CDR3 sequences, with about a fifth occurring only once. The ends were cut back, 3 bases at V and 0 bases at J, with 9 bases in the middle. The CDR3 loop spans 15 amino acids. CDR1 and CDR2 (germline): SGHDN, FVKESK. The specimen was PBMCs or a T cell subset sorted from them (not recorded which). The receptor was derived from an adult woman who had mild COVID-19 (a few samples of this study predate the infection). Cell type and time point are not known. V is TRBV14 and J is TRBJ2-1; weak D call: TRBD2 (6 bases). The chain's CDR3 is CASSQGLYSYNEQFF. The DNA of the CDR3 is TGTGCCAGCAGCCAGGGACTGTACTCCTACAATGAGCAGTTCTTC.